What follows are 19 T cell receptor beta chains derived from one specimen sequenced in a study of sequential checkpoint blockade in melanoma. The repertoire was sequenced with immunoSEQ multiplex PCR; TCRdb's copy has only in-frame clones and lacks some. The data show about 21,000 clones, about 27% seen once. The treatment was: randomized to nivolumab then ipilimumab (arm A) or the reverse (arm B). This specimen was tumor tissue (inferred from file names), taken from a patient given nivolumab and ipilimumab in sequence. The receptors shown here come from a human donor with melanoma.

This clone was recorded once. This rearrangement joins TRBV19 to TRBJ2-7; TRBD2 is a possible D gene (5 bases). Germline CDR1 and CDR2: LNHDA and SQIVND (reference sequence). Trimming took 3 bases from V and 2 from J, leaving 14 bases between them. The CDR3 extends over 15 amino acids. The CDR3 DNA follows: TGTGCCAGTAGTATGACTACCCGGGCCGCCTACGAGCAGTACTTC. Protein sequence: CASSMTTRAAYEQYF.

This sequence joins TRBV9 and TRBJ1-2; no clear D gene. The CDR3 runs to 12 residues. The germline gives CDR1 SGDLS, CDR2 YYNGEE. V lost 5 bases to trimming and J lost 4 bases, with 9 bases between them. This CDR3 is CASSEQSYGYTF. The CDR3, as DNA: TGTGCCAGCAGTGAACAGAGCTATGGCTACACCTTC.

This clone has a handful of counts. The chain joins TRBV6-8 to TRBJ1-1; D might be TRBD1 (6 bases). This CDR3 is built from 14 residues. Trimming removed 6 bases from V and 4 bases from J, with 15 bases in between. Germline V gene sequence: CDR1 MNHGY, CDR2 SAAAGT. CDR3: CASRSSGVGTEAFF. The CDR3 DNA sequence: TGTGCCAGCAGGTCTTCAGGGGTTGGCACTGAAGCTTTCTTT.

The rearrangement joins TRBV11-3 to TRBJ1-5, with TRBD1 as a possible D gene (6 bases). V was trimmed by 3 bases and J by 4 bases, leaving 10 bases between them. Germline V gene data show CDR1 as SGHNT and CDR2 as YENEEA. CDR3 length: 14 residues. The CDR3 sequence is CASSFGQMNQPQHF. The CDR3 DNA reads TGTGCCAGCAGCTTCGGACAGATGAATCAGCCCCAGCATTTT.

The V gene is TRBV29-1, the J gene TRBJ2-2, with D uncertain. CDR1 SQVTM and CDR2 ANQGSEA come from the germline V gene. The CDR3 is 13 amino acids. The V gene lost 7 bases and the J gene lost 6 bases, with 15 bases spanning the gap. The chain's CDR3 is CSGYFWEPGELFF. The CDR3 DNA reads as TGCAGCGGGTACTTCTGGGAACCCGGGGAGCTGTTTTTT.

Of note for this clone: Other DNA sequences from this sample encode an identical CDR3 as well. This chain joins TRBV5-1 and TRBJ2-1; D gene uncertain. Trimming removed 0 bases at V and 1 base at J, with 5 bases between. CDR3 size: 14 residues. Germline lookup yields CDR1 SGHRS and CDR2 YFSETQ. CDR3 amino acids: CASSLEGSYNEQFF. The CDR3 bases are TGCGCCAGCAGCTTGGAAGGGTCCTACAATGAGCAGTTCTTC.

V and J are TRBV23-1 and TRBJ1-3, with a possible D match to TRBD1 (6 bases). TRBV23-1 is placed among ORFs of uncertain function. This CDR3 is built from 13 residues. V lost 7 bases to trimming and J lost 3 bases, with 10 bases between them. The CDR3 nucleotides are TGCGCCAGCACTAGAGGGGGTGGAAACACCATATATTTT. Protein sequence: CASTRGGGNTIYF.

This clone appeared a few times. V and J are TRBV23-1 and TRBJ2-1, with 9 bases identical to TRBD2. TRBV23-1 is an open reading frame whose function is uncertain. The CDR3 is 13 residues long. After removal of 6 bases from V and 7 bases from J, the junction contained 4 bases not matched to a gene. In nucleotides, the CDR3 is TGCGCCAGCAGCGTTAGCGGGGGTAATGAGCAGTTCTTC. This translates into CASSVSGGNEQFF.

This clone turned up a few times. V gene TRBV10-3 combines with J gene TRBJ2-2; no definite D call. V dropped 1 base and J dropped 5 bases, with 8 bases sitting between them. CDR1 ENHRY and CDR2 SYGVKD come from the germline V gene. CDR3 size: 14 residues. DNA of the CDR3: TGTGCCATCAGTGAGTTTCAAGGGACCGGGGAGCTGTTTTTT. This gives the protein CAISEFQGTGELFF.

The chain recombines TRBV18 with TRBJ2-7, with D tentatively TRBD2 (6 bases). Germline V gives CDR1 KGHSH, CDR2 LQKENI. This CDR3 is built from 13 residues. V was pared by 1 base and J by 6 bases, with 10 bases between. The CDR3 region is CASSPQEGPEQYF. The CDR3 coding sequence is TGTGCCAGCTCACCACAGGAGGGGCCCGAGCAGTACTTC. Together with reference TRBV18 and TRBJ2-7, the CDR3 gives the full variable domain: NAGVMQNPRHLVRRRGQEARLRCSPMKGHSHVYWYRQLPEEGLKFMVYLQKENIIDESGMPKERFSAEFPKEGPSILRIQQVVRGDSAAYFCASSPQEGPEQYFGPGTRLTVT.

This clone turned up a few times. This rearrangement joins TRBV28 to TRBJ2-3; 14 bases match TRBD2. Germline assignment: CDR1 MDHEN and CDR2 SYDVKM. The V and J ends lost 4 bases and 6 bases, in that order; junction bases with no gene match: 15. The CDR3 is 19 amino acids. CDR3 DNA sequence: TGTGCCAGCAGTTCGCGACTAGCGGGAGGGCCATTCGGTGTGGATACGCAGTATTTT. As protein: CASSSRLAGGPFGVDTQYF.

This clone was seen a single time. The genes are TRBV18 and TRBJ2-7, with 12 bases fitting TRBD2. Trimming took 3 bases from V and 4 from J; bases not matched to a gene: 4. The germline CDR1 and CDR2 sequences are KGHSH and LQKENI. The CDR3 loop spans 15 amino acids. CDR3 protein: CASSPLTSGGYEQYF. CDR3 sequence (DNA): TGTGCCAGCTCACCCCTGACTAGCGGGGGATACGAGCAGTACTTC.

The CDR3 DNA is TGTGCCAGCACCCCTCCTGGGAAAAACATTCAGTACTTC. Its translation is CASTPPGKNIQYF. The genes are TRBV14 and TRBJ2-4; D is unresolved. This CDR3 region has 13 residues. Germline V CDR1 and CDR2: SGHDN, FVKESK. Trimming removed 7 bases at V and 4 bases at J, with 11 bases between.

The genes are TRBV19 and TRBJ2-1; weak D call: TRBD1 (6 bases). This CDR3 has 15 amino acids. With 2 bases removed from V and 6 bases from J, the gap between germline ends came to 14 bases. Germline CDR1 and CDR2: LNHDA and SQIVND (reference sequence). Here the CDR3 DNA reads TGTGCCAGTAGTATATCGACAAGGGGGACCAATGAGCAGTTCTTC. It yields the protein CASSISTRGTNEQFF.

This clone was seen more than once but under ten times. The rearrangement links TRBV30 to TRBJ1-6; no definite D call. Germline V gene data show CDR1 as GTSNPN and CDR2 as SVGIG (reference sequence). This CDR3 comprises 12 residues. The V end lost 1 base, the J end lost 7 bases, and 5 bases lay between the germline ends. CDR3 sequence (DNA): TGTGCCTGGAGTGATTCCAATTCACCCCTCCACTTT. As protein: CAWSDSNSPLHF.

This sequence joins TRBV6-8 and TRBJ2-7; possible D gene TRBD2, 5 bases. Trimming took 2 bases from V and 6 from J, leaving 11 bases between them. CDR1 and CDR2 from the germline V gene are MNHGY and SAAAGT. The CDR3 is 13 amino acids. This chain's CDR3 is CASSYNGVGEQYF. The CDR3 coding sequence is TGTGCCAGCAGTTACAACGGGGTGGGCGAGCAGTACTTC.

The chain has TRBV28 and TRBJ1-5; tentatively, D is TRBD1 (6 bases). The V gene lost 3 bases and the J gene lost 0 bases, with 9 bases spanning the gap. CDR3 size: 15 residues. CDR1 and CDR2 (germline): MDHEN, SYDVKM. CDR3 DNA: TGTGCCAGCAGTTTTTTACAGGGTAGCAATCAGCCCCAGCATTTT. It encodes CASSFLQGSNQPQHF.

This clone qualifies as medium-sized. The chain has TRBV6-8 and TRBJ2-3; 8 nucleotides line up with TRBD2. This CDR3 comprises 16 residues. The germline gives CDR1 MNHGY, CDR2 SAAAGT. V gave up 10 bases and J gave up 0 bases; unmatched junction bases: 12. CDR3 nucleotides: TGTGCCATCACCGGGGGGGCTAGCGGTAGCACAGATACGCAGTATTTT. Amino acid sequence: CAITGGASGSTDTQYF.

CDR3 in DNA: TGTGCCAGCTCATTACAGGCCAGCAATCAGCCCCAGCATTTT. It codes for CASSLQASNQPQHF. The V and J genes are TRBV18 and TRBJ1-5, with D possibly being TRBD1 (5 bases). CDR1 and CDR2 (germline): KGHSH, LQKENI. The germline V and J ends were trimmed by 5 bases and 1 base, with 9 bases remaining between them. The CDR3 has 14 amino acids.